These 9 T cell receptor beta chains originate from one sample sequenced in a study of T-cell memory formation after mild COVID-19. TCRdb used MiXCR to reprocess the 5' RACE reads, holding one entry per CDR3 protein. The sample holds 260,000 or so distinct CDR3 sequences, approximately 15% seen once. Sequenced material: PBMCs or a T cell subset sorted from them (not recorded which). The source is a man younger than 35 who had mild COVID-19 (a few samples of this study predate the infection). Cell type and time point are not known.

This chain links TRBV7-2 with TRBJ2-5; 9 bases are a match to TRBD1. Germline CDR1 and CDR2: SGHTA and FQGNSA. This CDR3 has 14 residues. Trimming removed 2 bases from V and 4 bases from J; junction bases left unmatched: 2. Here the CDR3 DNA reads TGTGCCAGCAGCTTACAGACAGGGGGAGAGACCCAGTACTTC. The encoded protein is CASSLQTGGETQYF.

The chain combines TRBV5-6 with TRBJ2-3; 8 nucleotides agree with TRBD1. The CDR3 length is 16 residues. V shed 3 bases and J 3 bases; nucleotides not matched to a gene: 9. Per germline, CDR1 SGHDT and CDR2 YYEEEE. The CDR3 nucleotides read TGTGCCAGCAGCTGGGATCGAACAGGGGGGACAGATACGCAGTATTTT. It yields the protein CASSWDRTGGTDTQYF.

This clonotype was observed a few times. The gene calls are TRBV5-1 and TRBJ2-7, with 7 nucleotides matching TRBD1. The CDR3 sequence is 14 residues long. V was pared by 3 bases and J by 0 bases, with 3 bases of the junction left unmatched. Germline V gives CDR1 SGHRS, CDR2 YFSETQ. The CDR3 DNA is TGCGCCAGCAGCTCGGGACAGCACTCCTACGAGCAGTACTTC. Its protein is CASSSGQHSYEQYF. Variable domain in full (rest from reference TRBV5-1 and TRBJ2-7): KAGVTQTPRYLIKTRGQQVTLSCSPISGHRSVSWYQQTPGQGLQFLFEYFSETQRNKGNFPGRFSGRQFSNSRSEMNVSTLELGDSALYLCASSSGQHSYEQYFGPGTRLTVT.

A few counts support this clonotype. The chain recombines TRBV6-2 or TRBV6-3 with TRBJ1-1; D remains ambiguous. V was trimmed by 5 bases and J by 7 bases, leaving 14 bases between them. Per the germline V gene, CDR1 is MNHEY and CDR2 is SVGEGT. The CDR3 consists of 13 residues. The CDR3 loop reads CASSRTWYGEAFF. CDR3 DNA sequence: TGTGCCAGCAGTAGGACCTGGTACGGTGAAGCTTTCTTT.

This clonotype was seen a handful of times. V is TRBV5-1 and J is TRBJ2-3; D unresolved. This CDR3 region has 13 residues. Germline V CDR1 and CDR2: SGHRS, YFSETQ. Trimming pared 3 bases from V and 4 bases from J, leaving 9 bases between. The CDR3 here is CASSSEPADTQYF. The CDR3 DNA reads TGCGCCAGCAGCTCGGAACCAGCAGATACGCAGTATTTT. The full variable domain, in which reference TRBV5-1 and TRBJ2-3 provide the parts outside the CDR3, is KAGVTQTPRYLIKTRGQQVTLSCSPISGHRSVSWYQQTPGQGLQFLFEYFSETQRNKGNFPGRFSGRQFSNSRSEMNVSTLELGDSALYLCASSSEPADTQYFGPGTRLTVL.

This clonotype was observed a handful of times. The gene calls are TRBV6-5 and TRBJ2-6; 7 positions agree with TRBD2. Trimming cost V 6 bases and J 0 bases; bases outside gene matches: 14. The CDR3 spans 19 residues. Per the germline V gene, CDR1 is MNHEY and CDR2 is SVGAGI. The CDR3 is CASRGRGAAGASGANVLTF. CDR3 in DNA: TGTGCCAGCAGGGGGAGGGGAGCTGCCGGAGCCTCTGGGGCCAACGTCCTGACTTTC.

The gene calls are TRBV10-2 and TRBJ2-1, with 13 bases identical to TRBD2. Trimming at V came to 7 bases and at J to 13 bases, leaving 10 bases not matched to a gene. In germline, CDR1 is WSHSY, CDR2 SAAADI. CDR3 length: 14 residues. DNA of the CDR3: TGCGCCAGCATTCCGACTAGCGGGGGGACGCGACAGTTCTTC. It yields the protein CASIPTSGGTRQFF.

V usage is TRBV6-5 and J usage is TRBJ1-5; D possibly corresponds to TRBD1 (5 bases). V gave up 8 bases and J gave up 12 bases, with 17 bases separating them. The germline V gene has CDR1 MNHEY and CDR2 SVGAGI. This CDR3 comprises 12 residues. This CDR3 reads CASGSFREGQHF. The CDR3 DNA is TGTGCCAGCGGAAGCTTCAGGGAAGGCCAGCATTTT.

This clonotype was recorded a few times. The V and J genes are TRBV6-5 and TRBJ2-1, with TRBD1 matching over 7 bases. After removal of 0 bases from V and 6 bases from J, the junction contained 8 bases not matched to a gene. In germline, CDR1 is MNHEY, CDR2 SVGAGI. The CDR3 is 16 amino acids. The CDR3 DNA is TGTGCCAGCAGTTACTCTCGTTACAGGGGAGCCAATGAGCAGTTCTTC. It is translated as CASSYSRYRGANEQFF.